This passage covers 24 T cell receptor beta chains from one sample sequenced in a study of T cells in Graves' hyperthyroidism and ophthalmopathy. RNA transcripts yielded amplified TCR beta CDR3 regions. Primed by the HTBI set, a first-round RT-PCR was run on the TCR CDR3. TCRdb redid the calling of the multiplex PCR reads with MiXCR, one entry per CDR3 protein. The sample lists under 500,000 distinct CDR3 sequences; more than 12% were seen once. What was sequenced was blood. These receptor sequences come from a man over 45 with Graves' ophthalmopathy.

The V gene is TRBV29-1, the J gene TRBJ2-2; D unresolved. Trimming cost V 6 bases and J 8 bases, with 13 bases left between them. The germline gives CDR1 SQVTM, CDR2 ANQGSEA. The CDR3 length is 12 residues. As DNA, the CDR3 is TGCAGCGTACCGGGCTCCGGAGGGGAGCTGTTTTTT. Translated, it gives CSVPGSGGELFF.

CDR3 coding DNA: TGTGCCAGCGCACGGGGTCCGTCTAGTGCAGGGAAAAGGACTGAGCAGTTCTTC. This codes for CASARGPSSAGKRTEQFF. The gene calls are TRBV6-1 and TRBJ2-1; D tentatively fits TRBD1 or TRBD2 (5 bases each). The CDR3 sequence is 18 residues long. V lost 8 bases to trimming and J lost 9 bases, with 32 bases between them. Germline values: CDR1 MNHNS, CDR2 SASEGT.

The J gene is TRBJ2-2, the V gene TRBV6-1; D remains ambiguous. Germline V gene data show CDR1 as MNHNS and CDR2 as SASEGT. CDR3 length equals 14 residues. The V and J ends lost 6 bases and 0 bases respectively, with 8 bases between them. The CDR3 region has the DNA TGTGCCAGCAGCCATAATCCGAACACCGGGGAGCTGTTTTTT. It yields the protein CASSHNPNTGELFF.

This clonotype came up many times. The chain recombines TRBV5-1 with TRBJ2-1; 14 nucleotides align to TRBD2. CDR3 length: 17 residues. Per germline, CDR1 SGHRS and CDR2 YFSETQ. The V and J ends lost 3 bases and 3 bases, in that order; junction bases with no gene match: 5. The CDR3, as DNA: TGCGCCAGCAGCTCCGGACTAGCGGGAGGAAGCTACAATGAGCAGTTCTTC. Its protein is CASSSGLAGGSYNEQFF.

This clonotype was recorded at least ten times. The V gene is TRBV3-1, the J gene TRBJ1-2; D might be TRBD1 (6 bases). The CDR3 is 13 residues long. The germline gives CDR1 LGHDT, CDR2 YNNKEL (reference sequence). Trimming pared 7 bases from V and 5 bases from J, leaving 14 bases between. The CDR3 DNA reads TGTGCCAGCAAAAACAGGGATGGGTATGGCTACACCTTC. Its protein is CASKNRDGYGYTF. The entire variable domain, with the rest obtained from reference TRBV3-1 and TRBJ1-2, is as follows: DTAVSQTPKYLVTQMGNDKSIKCEQNLGHDTMYWYKQDSKKFLKIMFSYNNKELIINETVPNRFSPKSPDKAHLNLHINSLELGDSAVYFCASKNRDGYGYTFGSGTRLTVV.

This chain links TRBV29-1 with TRBJ2-3, with D unresolved. CDR1 is SQVTM, CDR2 ANQGSEA, per germline. Trimming cost V 5 bases and J 0 bases, with 12 bases left between them. The CDR3 covers 14 residues. The CDR3 DNA sequence: TGCAGCGTTCTTGGTACCTACAGCACAGATACGCAGTATTTT. It translates to CSVLGTYSTDTQYF.

The chain is built from TRBV19 and TRBJ2-1, with 8 bases matching TRBD2. Germline CDR1 reads LNHDA; CDR2 reads SQIVND (reference sequence). This CDR3 comprises 14 residues. V trimming: 4 bases; J trimming: 7 bases; junction bases outside the gene matches: 6. In nucleotides, the CDR3 is TGTGCCAGTAGTACCCCCGGGGGGGGTAATGAGCAGTTCTTC. Translation gives CASSTPGGGNEQFF.

This clonotype was recorded many times. The rearrangement joins TRBV20-1 to TRBJ1-1; D unresolved. V lost 3 bases and J 0 bases, leaving 8 bases between the germline ends. Germline lookup yields CDR1 DFQATT and CDR2 SNEGSKA (reference sequence). The CDR3 length is 13 residues. The CDR3 sequence: CSARWKMNTEAFF. CDR3 in DNA: TGCAGTGCTAGGTGGAAAATGAACACTGAAGCTTTCTTT.

This clonotype was seen a few times. V gene TRBV19 combines with J gene TRBJ1-1; no clear D gene. CDR3 length: 13 residues. V was trimmed by 4 bases and J by 4 bases, leaving 10 bases between them. The germline V gene encodes CDR1 LNHDA and CDR2 SQIVND (reference sequence). In nucleotides, the CDR3 is TGTGCCAGTAGTACCCGACTCCCCACTGAAGCTTTCTTT. This sequence encodes CASSTRLPTEAFF.

This clonotype appeared a few times. The chain combines TRBV15 with TRBJ1-2; D gene uncertain. The CDR3 is 15 residues long. Germline V gene data show CDR1 as LNHNV and CDR2 as YYDKDF (reference sequence). V lost 0 bases and J lost 3, with 11 bases in between. CDR3: CATSRDRRSHYGYTF. Here the CDR3 DNA reads TGTGCCACCAGCAGAGATCGACGCAGCCACTATGGCTACACCTTC.

This clonotype was picked up many times. The V gene is TRBV3-1, the J gene TRBJ2-5; TRBD2 might be the D (7 bases). The CDR3 runs to 16 residues. The germline gives CDR1 LGHDT, CDR2 YNNKEL (reference sequence). Trimming shortened V by 1 base and J by 4 bases, and 16 bases separated the two germline ends. The CDR3 loop is CASSQGVGRGGETQYF. The CDR3 nucleotides are TGTGCCAGCAGCCAAGGCGTGGGAAGGGGGGGAGAGACCCAGTACTTC.

The chain's CDR3 is CSLSGRESYEQYF. CDR3 sequence (DNA): TGCAGCCTTAGCGGGAGGGAGTCCTACGAGCAGTACTTC. The V and J genes are TRBV20-1 and TRBJ2-7, with 11 bases matching TRBD2. Germline assignment: CDR1 DFQATT and CDR2 SNEGSKA (reference sequence). The CDR3 has 13 residues.

In the case of this clonotype: Mismatch with germline at one junction end may stem from a read error. The chain employs TRBV12-3 or TRBV12-4 and TRBJ2-5; 8 bases line up with TRBD1. The CDR3 loop spans 11 amino acids. CDR3 residues: CASKQGETQYF. The CDR3 region has the DNA TGTGCCAGCAAACAGGGGGAGACTCAGTACTTC.

This clonotype was seen at least ten times. V usage is TRBV11-2 and J usage is TRBJ2-1; D may be TRBD2 (5 bases). The germline V gene has CDR1 SGHAT and CDR2 FQNNGV. The CDR3 is 14 amino acids. Trimming removed 2 bases from V and 15 bases from J, with 20 bases in between. This CDR3 is CASSLRPVSDGVFF. The DNA of the CDR3 is TGTGCCAGCAGCTTAAGACCCGTTAGCGACGGGGTGTTCTTC.

The table lists this clonotype with many counts. The chain recombines TRBV12-3 or TRBV12-4 with TRBJ1-1; D not resolved. V lost 3 bases, J lost 0 bases, and 8 bases lay in between. The CDR3 sequence is 14 residues long. The CDR3 DNA reads TGTGCCAGCAGTTTTAGGGCTTTGAACACTGAAGCTTTCTTT. It translates to CASSFRALNTEAFF.

J is TRBJ2-1 and V is TRBV20-1; D not certain. The CDR3 totals 10 residues. In germline, CDR1 is DFQATT, CDR2 SNEGSKA (reference sequence). The V end lost 2 bases, the J end lost 7 bases, and 3 bases lay between the germline ends. CDR3 sequence: CSARRNEQFF. Here the CDR3 DNA reads TGCAGTGCTAGACGGAATGAGCAGTTCTTC.

J is TRBJ2-2 and V is TRBV27; maybe TRBD2 (6 bases). V shed 6 bases and J shed 1 base, with 18 bases lying between them. This CDR3 comprises 17 residues. Germline V gene sequence: CDR1 MNHEY, CDR2 SMNVEV (reference sequence). This CDR3 reads CASSTFKPEGNTGELFF. The CDR3, as DNA: TGTGCCAGCAGCACTTTCAAACCGGAGGGGAACACCGGGGAGCTGTTTTTT.

Ten or more counts support this clonotype. The genes are TRBV2 and TRBJ2-1; maybe TRBD1 (6 bases). Germline CDR1 is SNHLY and CDR2 is FYNNEI. The CDR3 totals 13 residues. V lost 7 bases and J lost 4, with 11 bases in between. Written as DNA, the CDR3 is TGTGCCAGCACTTTGGACAGATACAATGAGCAGTTCTTC. Translated: CASTLDRYNEQFF.

J is TRBJ1-1 and V is TRBV9; D might be TRBD1 (5 bases). With 0 bases removed from V and 2 bases from J, the gap between germline ends came to 14 bases. This CDR3 region has 16 residues. Germline V gene data show CDR1 as SGDLS and CDR2 as YYNGEE. In nucleotides, the CDR3 is TGTGCCAGCAGCGTAGGTGAGGGGCGATTCAACACTGAAGCTTTCTTT. This translates into CASSVGEGRFNTEAFF.

There are many counts of this clonotype. The CDR3 DNA sequence: TGCGCCAGCAGGGCGGTAGCCAAAAACATTCAGTACTTC. Translated: CASRAVAKNIQYF. The chain joins TRBV5-1 to TRBJ2-4; D gene ambiguous. Germline CDR1 is SGHRS and CDR2 is YFSETQ. The V end lost 5 bases, the J end lost 0 bases, and 6 bases lay between the germline ends. This CDR3 has 13 residues.

This clonotype was counted a few times. The chain employs TRBV20-1 and TRBJ2-2, with 9 bases matching TRBD1. This CDR3 has 14 residues. J gave up 5 bases and V 4 bases, and 5 bases lay outside the gene matches. The V gene's germline CDR1 is DFQATT and CDR2 SNEGSKA (reference sequence). The CDR3 loop is CSAIDRGSTGELFF. For the CDR3, the DNA is TGCAGTGCTATTGACAGGGGGAGTACCGGGGAGCTGTTTTTT.

The chain uses TRBV29-1 and TRBJ2-6; D is undetermined. CDR1 is SQVTM and CDR2 is ANQGSEA in the germline V gene. The CDR3 consists of 16 residues. Trimming pared 0 bases from V and 0 bases from J, leaving 9 bases between. The CDR3 region has the DNA TGCAGCGTTGAAGATCCGAGTCGCTCTGGGGCCAACGTCCTGACTTTC. Protein product: CSVEDPSRSGANVLTF.

The sample holds one count of this clonotype. This chain uses TRBV5-4 with TRBJ2-1; 9 nucleotides line up with TRBD2. TRBJ2-7 explains the end of the DNA better; the J call may be wrong. Germline V gene sequence: CDR1 SGHNT, CDR2 YYREEE (reference sequence). The CDR3 runs to 16 residues. The CDR3 spells CASSWSSGSMNNEQYF. The CDR3 nucleotides read TGTGCCAGCAGCTGGAGTAGCGGGAGTATGAACAATGAGCAGTACTTC.

This clonotype has ten or more counts. The rearrangement joins TRBV5-1 to TRBJ2-5; TRBD2 agrees at 8 bases. With V trimmed by 0 bases and J by 5 bases, 6 bases remained unmatched. Germline CDR1 is SGHRS and CDR2 is YFSETQ. This CDR3 comprises 15 residues. Here the CDR3 DNA reads TGCGCCAGCAGCTTGGGATCCGGGAGGGTGGAGACCCAGTACTTC. Translating it yields CASSLGSGRVETQYF.